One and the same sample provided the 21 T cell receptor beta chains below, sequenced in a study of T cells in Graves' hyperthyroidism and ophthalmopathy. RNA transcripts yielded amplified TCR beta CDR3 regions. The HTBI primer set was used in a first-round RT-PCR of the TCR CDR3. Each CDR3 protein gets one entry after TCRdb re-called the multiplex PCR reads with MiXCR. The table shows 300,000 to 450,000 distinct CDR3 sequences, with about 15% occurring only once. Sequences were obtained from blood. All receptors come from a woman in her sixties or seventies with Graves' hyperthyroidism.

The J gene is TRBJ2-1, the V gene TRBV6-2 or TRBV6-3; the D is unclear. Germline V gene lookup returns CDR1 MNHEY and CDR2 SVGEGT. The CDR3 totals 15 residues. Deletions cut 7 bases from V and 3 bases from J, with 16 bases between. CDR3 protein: CASITVPSFYNEQFF. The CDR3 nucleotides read TGTGCCAGCATTACAGTTCCCTCCTTCTACAATGAGCAGTTCTTC.

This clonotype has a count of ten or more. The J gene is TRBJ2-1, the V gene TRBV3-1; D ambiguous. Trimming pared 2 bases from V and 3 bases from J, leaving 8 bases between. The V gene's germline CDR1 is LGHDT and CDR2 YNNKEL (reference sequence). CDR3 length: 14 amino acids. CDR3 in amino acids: CASSQTVIYNEQFF. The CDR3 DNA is TGTGCCAGCAGCCAAACGGTCATCTACAATGAGCAGTTCTTC.

The CDR3: CASSGTLGQPQHF. The CDR3 bases are TGTGCCAGCAGTGGGACCCTCGGTCAGCCCCAGCATTTT. The chain has TRBV28 and TRBJ1-5; a weak D match, TRBD1 (5 bases). Germline assignment: CDR1 MDHEN and CDR2 SYDVKM. The V and J ends lost 5 bases and 6 bases respectively, with 11 bases between them. This CDR3 is built from 13 residues.

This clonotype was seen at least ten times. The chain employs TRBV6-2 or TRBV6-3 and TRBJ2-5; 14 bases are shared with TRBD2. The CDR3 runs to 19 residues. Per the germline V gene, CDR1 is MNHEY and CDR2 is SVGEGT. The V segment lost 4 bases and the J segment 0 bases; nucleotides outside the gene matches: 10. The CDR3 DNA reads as TGTGCCAGCAGTTTTAATACCGGGACTAGCGGGAGAGACCAAGAGACCCAGTACTTC. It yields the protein CASSFNTGTSGRDQETQYF.

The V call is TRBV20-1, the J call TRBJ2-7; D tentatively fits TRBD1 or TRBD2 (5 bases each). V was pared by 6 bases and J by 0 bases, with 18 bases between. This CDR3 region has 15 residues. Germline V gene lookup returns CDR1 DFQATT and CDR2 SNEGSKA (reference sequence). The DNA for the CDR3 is TGCAGTGCCGAGTCCGGGACGGCAAGCTCCTACGAGCAGTACTTC. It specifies CSAESGTASSYEQYF.

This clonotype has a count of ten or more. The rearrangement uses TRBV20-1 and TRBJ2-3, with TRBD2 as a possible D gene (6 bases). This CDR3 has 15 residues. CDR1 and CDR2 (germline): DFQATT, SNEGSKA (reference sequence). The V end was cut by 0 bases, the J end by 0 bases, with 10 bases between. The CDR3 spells CSARDGGASTDTQYF. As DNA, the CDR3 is TGCAGTGCTAGAGATGGCGGGGCAAGCACAGATACGCAGTATTTT.

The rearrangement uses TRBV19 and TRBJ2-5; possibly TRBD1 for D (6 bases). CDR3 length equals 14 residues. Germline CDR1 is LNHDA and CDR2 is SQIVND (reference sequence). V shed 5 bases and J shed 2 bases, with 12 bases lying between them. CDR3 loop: CASSALQGQETQYF. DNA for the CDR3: TGTGCCAGTAGTGCCTTACAGGGACAAGAGACCCAGTACTTC.

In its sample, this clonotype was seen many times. For the CDR3, the DNA is TGTGCCAGCTCACCACCCCAGGGCAACTCTGGGGCCAACGTCCTGACTTTC. It translates to CASSPPQGNSGANVLTF. The chain recombines TRBV18 with TRBJ2-6, with TRBD1 as a possible D gene (5 bases). Per the germline V gene, CDR1 is KGHSH and CDR2 is LQKENI. The CDR3 loop spans 17 amino acids. The ends were cut back, 0 bases at V and 0 bases at J, with 9 bases in the middle.

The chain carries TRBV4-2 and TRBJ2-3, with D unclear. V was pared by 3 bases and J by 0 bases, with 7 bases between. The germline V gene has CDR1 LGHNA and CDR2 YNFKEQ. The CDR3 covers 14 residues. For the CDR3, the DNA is TGTGCCAGCAGCCAGGAATCTAGCACAGATACGCAGTATTTT. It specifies CASSQESSTDTQYF.

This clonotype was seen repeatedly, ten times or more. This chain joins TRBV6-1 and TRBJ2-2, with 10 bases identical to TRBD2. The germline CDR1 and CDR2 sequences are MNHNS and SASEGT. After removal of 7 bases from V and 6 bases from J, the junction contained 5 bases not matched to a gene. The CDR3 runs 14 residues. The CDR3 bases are TGTGCCAGCATGCCTGGGACTAGCGCCGGGGAGCTGTTTTTT. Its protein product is CASMPGTSAGELFF.

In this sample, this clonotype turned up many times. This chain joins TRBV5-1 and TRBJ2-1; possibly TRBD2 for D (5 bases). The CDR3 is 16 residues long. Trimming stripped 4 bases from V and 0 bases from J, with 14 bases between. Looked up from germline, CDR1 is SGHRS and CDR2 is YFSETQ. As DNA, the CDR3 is TGCGCCAGCAGCACCCTAGCCCAGAACTCCTACAATGAGCAGTTCTTC. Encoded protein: CASSTLAQNSYNEQFF.

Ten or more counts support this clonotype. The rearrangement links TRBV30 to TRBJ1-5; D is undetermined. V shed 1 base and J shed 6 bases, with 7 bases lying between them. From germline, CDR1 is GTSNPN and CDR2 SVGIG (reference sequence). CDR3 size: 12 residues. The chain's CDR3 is CAWSDRGQPQHF. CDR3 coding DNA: TGTGCCTGGAGTGACCGTGGTCAGCCCCAGCATTTT.

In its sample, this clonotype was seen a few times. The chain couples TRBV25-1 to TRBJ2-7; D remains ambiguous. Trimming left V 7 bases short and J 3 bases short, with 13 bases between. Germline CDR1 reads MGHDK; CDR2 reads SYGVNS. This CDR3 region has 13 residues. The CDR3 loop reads CASTPDPNYEQYF. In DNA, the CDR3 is TGTGCCAGCACCCCGGACCCTAACTACGAGCAGTACTTC.

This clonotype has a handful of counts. This chain's CDR3 is CASSYSTHGGGNEGYGYTF. The CDR3 DNA reads TGTGCCAGCAGTTACTCGACCCATGGGGGGGGCAACGAGGGGTATGGCTACACCTTC. The V call is TRBV6-2 or TRBV6-3, the J call TRBJ1-2; perhaps TRBD1 as D (6 bases). V lost 0 bases to trimming and J lost 5 bases, with 25 bases between them. The CDR3 runs to 19 residues. Germline values: CDR1 MNHEY, CDR2 SVGEGT.

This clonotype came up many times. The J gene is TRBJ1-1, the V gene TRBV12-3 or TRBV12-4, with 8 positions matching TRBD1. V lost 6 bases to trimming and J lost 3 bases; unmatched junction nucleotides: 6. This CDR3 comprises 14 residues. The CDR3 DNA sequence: TGTGCCAGCAGACGGGACAGGTGGGACACTGAAGCTTTCTTT. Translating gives CASRRDRWDTEAFF.

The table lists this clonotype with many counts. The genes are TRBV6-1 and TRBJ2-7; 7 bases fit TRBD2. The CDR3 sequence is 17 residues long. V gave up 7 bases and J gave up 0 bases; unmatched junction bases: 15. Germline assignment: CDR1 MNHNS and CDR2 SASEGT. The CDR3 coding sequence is TGTGCCAGCACCACACCGCGCCCCGGGACTAACTCCTACGAGCAGTACTTC. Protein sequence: CASTTPRPGTNSYEQYF.

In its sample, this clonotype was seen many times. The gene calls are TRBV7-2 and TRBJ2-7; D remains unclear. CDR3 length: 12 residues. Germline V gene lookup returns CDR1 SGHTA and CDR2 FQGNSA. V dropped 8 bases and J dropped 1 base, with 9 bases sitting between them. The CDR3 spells CASGRLSYEQYF. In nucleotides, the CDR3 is TGTGCCAGCGGCAGGTTATCCTACGAGCAGTACTTC.

In DNA, the CDR3 is TGTGCCAGCAGCGCCACGCCGGGGGAAAAACTGTTTTTT. Translation: CASSATPGEKLFF. The rearrangement links TRBV7-3 to TRBJ1-4, with D hard to call. Germline V gene lookup returns CDR1 SGHTA and CDR2 FQGTGA. V was shortened by 5 bases and J by 8 bases, with 12 bases between the two germline ends. The CDR3 totals 13 residues.

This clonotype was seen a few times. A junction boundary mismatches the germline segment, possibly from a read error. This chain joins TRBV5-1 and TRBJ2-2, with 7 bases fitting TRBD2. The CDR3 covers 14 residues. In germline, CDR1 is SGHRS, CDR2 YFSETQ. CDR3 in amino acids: CASSLAGDTGELFF. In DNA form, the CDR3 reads TGTGCCAGCAGTTTGGCGGGGGACACCGGGGAGCTGTTTTTT.

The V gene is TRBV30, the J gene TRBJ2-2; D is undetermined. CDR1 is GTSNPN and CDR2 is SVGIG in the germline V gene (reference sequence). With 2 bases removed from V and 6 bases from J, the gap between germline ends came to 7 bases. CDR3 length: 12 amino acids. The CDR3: CAWSWRSGELFF. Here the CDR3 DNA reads TGTGCCTGGAGTTGGCGGTCCGGGGAGCTGTTTTTT.

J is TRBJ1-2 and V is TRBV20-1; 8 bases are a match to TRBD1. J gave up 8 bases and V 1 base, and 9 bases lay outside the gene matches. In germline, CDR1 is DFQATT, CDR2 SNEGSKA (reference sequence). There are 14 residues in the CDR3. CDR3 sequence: CSARVMDREEGYTF. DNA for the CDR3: TGCAGTGCTAGAGTCATGGACAGGGAGGAAGGCTACACCTTC.